Each of the 15 T cell receptor beta chains below was sequenced from the same sample in a study of response to subunit inactivated influenza vaccine. TCRdb processed the RT-PCR reads anew with MiXCR; each CDR3 protein has one entry. The table includes about 520,000 distinct CDR3 sequences, approximately 6.9% detected once. The input for sequencing was PBMCs from blood, taken around 2 years after vaccination. These receptors all stem from a man between 50 and 69 years old who received an inactivated influenza vaccine.

This clonotype has just a few counts. The chain couples TRBV20-1 to TRBJ2-1; TRBD2 aligns across 7 bases. The length of the CDR3 is 17 residues. Germline V gene data show CDR1 as DFQATT and CDR2 as SNEGSKA (reference sequence). J lost 9 bases, V lost 1 base, and 18 bases had no gene match. The CDR3 region has the DNA TGCAGTGCTAGAGTGGGGGGGGGTACAATCGTGGGGAGTGAGCAGTTCTTC. This sequence encodes CSARVGGGTIVGSEQFF.

This clonotype was counted only a few times. This chain connects TRBV20-1 to TRBJ2-1; D tentatively fits TRBD1 or TRBD2 (6 bases each). CDR3 length equals 15 residues. Germline lookup yields CDR1 DFQATT and CDR2 SNEGSKA (reference sequence). V was shortened by 5 bases and J by 0 bases, with 14 bases between the two germline ends. CDR3 in amino acids: CSARLADSSYNEQFF. As DNA, the CDR3 is TGCAGTGCTCGTTTAGCGGACAGCTCCTACAATGAGCAGTTCTTC.

Ten or more counts support this clonotype. The J gene is TRBJ2-6, the V gene TRBV5-1, with 9 nucleotides matching TRBD1. Per the germline V gene, CDR1 is SGHRS and CDR2 is YFSETQ. V shed 4 bases, J shed 11 bases, and the junction held 7 bases outside the gene matches. This CDR3 comprises 14 residues. The chain's CDR3 is CASSPGTGSDVLTF. The CDR3 nucleotides read TGCGCCAGCAGCCCCGGGACAGGGAGCGACGTCCTGACTTTC.

In this sample, this clonotype turned up a few times. The V gene is TRBV14, the J gene TRBJ2-7; no definite D call. The germline gives CDR1 SGHDN, CDR2 FVKESK. The ends were cut back, 3 bases at V and 6 bases at J, with 12 bases in the middle. This CDR3 is 13 amino acids long. In DNA, the CDR3 is TGTGCCAGCAGCCAGTGGTCTGGAGCCGAGCAGTACTTC. Translating gives CASSQWSGAEQYF. The whole variable domain, remainder taken from reference TRBV14 and TRBJ2-7, is EAGVTQFPSHSVIEKGQTVTLRCDPISGHDNLYWYRRVMGKEIKFLLHFVKESKQDESGMPNNRFLAERTGGTYSTLKVQPAELEDSGVYFCASSQWSGAEQYFGPGTRLTVT.

This clonotype appeared a few times. The V gene is TRBV20-1, the J gene TRBJ2-1; 10 positions agree with TRBD1. This CDR3 spans 17 amino acids. The J segment lost 7 bases and the V segment lost 7 bases, leaving 19 bases of the junction unmatched. The germline V gene encodes CDR1 DFQATT and CDR2 SNEGSKA (reference sequence). DNA for the CDR3: TGCAGTGTCCCGCGGCGGAGTTGGGGACAGGGGTTAAATGAGCAGTTCTTC. Translation: CSVPRRSWGQGLNEQFF.

This clonotype was counted only a few times. The chain employs TRBV12-3 or TRBV12-4 and TRBJ2-1; D possibly corresponds to TRBD2 (5 bases). Trimming removed 3 bases at V and 4 bases at J, with 16 bases between. The length of the CDR3 is 16 residues. This CDR3 reads CASSLNPRTPYNEQFF. In DNA, the CDR3 is TGTGCCAGCAGTTTGAATCCCCGGACTCCATACAATGAGCAGTTCTTC.

The chain links TRBV12-3 or TRBV12-4 to TRBJ2-2, with D perhaps given as TRBD1 or TRBD2 (5 bases each). V dropped 6 bases and J dropped 6 bases, with 14 bases sitting between them. The CDR3 loop spans 14 amino acids. CDR3 sequence (DNA): TGTGCCAGCAGCCCTCAGGGCGGGTCCGGGGAGCTGTTTTTT. This encodes CASSPQGGSGELFF.

The chain carries TRBV12-3 or TRBV12-4 and TRBJ2-3; the D is unclear. Trimming left V 3 bases short and J 1 base short, with 14 bases between. The CDR3 covers 16 residues. The CDR3 DNA reads as TGTGCCAGCAGTTTTGGACCAGACGAACGCACAGATACGCAGTATTTT. It codes for CASSFGPDERTDTQYF.

This clonotype came up a few times. This sequence joins TRBV18 and TRBJ1-1; TRBD1 matches at 9 bases. With 8 bases clipped from V and 3 bases from J, the junction kept 4 bases outside the gene matches. Germline-derived CDR1 and CDR2 are KGHSH and LQKENI. The length of the CDR3 is 13 residues. The CDR3 DNA follows: TGTGCCAGCAAACAGGGGGCCTACACTGAAGCTTTCTTT. Translation: CASKQGAYTEAFF.

J is TRBJ1-2 and V is TRBV29-1; D uncertain. Germline values: CDR1 SQVTM, CDR2 ANQGSEA. This CDR3 region has 13 residues. V lost 1 base, J lost 7 bases, and 13 bases lay in between. The DNA for the CDR3 is TGCAGCGTTGAAGCTGAAAGGGCGGGTGGCTACACCTTC. Translation gives CSVEAERAGGYTF.

This clonotype was observed at least ten times. CDR3: CASSLGGGGDSPLHF. CDR3 bases: TGTGCCAGCAGTTTAGGGGGAGGGGGCGACTCACCCCTCCACTTT. V gene TRBV12-3 or TRBV12-4 combines with J gene TRBJ1-6, with 7 nucleotides matching TRBD1. The CDR3 runs to 15 residues. V gave up 1 base and J gave up 10 bases; unmatched junction bases: 7.

This clonotype was counted between two and nine times. This chain uses TRBV5-1 with TRBJ1-4; 8 bases line up with TRBD1. V gave up 4 bases and J gave up 5 bases; unmatched junction bases: 10. The CDR3 sequence is 16 residues long. Germline assignment: CDR1 SGHRS and CDR2 YFSETQ. The CDR3 is CASSLLSGTGNEKLFF. The DNA for the CDR3 is TGCGCCAGCAGCCTCCTTTCCGGGACAGGAAATGAAAAACTGTTTTTT.

CDR3 sequence: CSARDAAGAVYEQYF. The CDR3 nucleotides are TGCAGTGCTAGAGACGCGGCGGGAGCCGTTTACGAGCAGTACTTC. The chain joins TRBV20-1 to TRBJ2-7, with 7 bases matching TRBD2. Germline CDR1 reads DFQATT; CDR2 reads SNEGSKA (reference sequence). V gave up 0 bases and J gave up 4 bases; unmatched junction bases: 9. The CDR3 is 15 residues long.

This clonotype was recorded many times. The chain uses TRBV12-3 or TRBV12-4 and TRBJ2-2, with TRBD2 identical over 7 bases. The CDR3 sequence is 14 residues long. V trimming: 0 bases; J trimming: 6 bases; junction bases outside the gene matches: 1. The CDR3 loop reads CASSLAGGPGELFF. CDR3 nucleotides: TGTGCCAGCAGTTTAGCGGGAGGGCCCGGGGAGCTGTTTTTT.

Only a few counts were recorded for this clonotype. V is TRBV24-1 and J is TRBJ2-1, with 9 bases matching TRBD1. With 4 bases clipped from V and 8 bases from J, the junction kept 2 bases outside the gene matches. The CDR3 sequence is 13 residues long. CDR1 is KGHDR, CDR2 SFDVKD, per germline. CDR3 region: CATSDGDRDEQFF. The DNA for the CDR3 is TGTGCCACCAGTGACGGGGACAGGGATGAGCAGTTCTTC.